In its sample, the clone carrying this T cell receptor (beta chain) was seen a few times. This sample is drawn from a study of blood T cell repertoires in COVID-19. The germline V gene has CDR1 SGHRS and CDR2 YFSETQ. CDR3 length: 14 residues. V was shortened by 1 base and J by 8 bases, with 10 bases between the two germline ends. As handled by the study authors: Estimates of nucleated cell counts were drawn from the amplification of reference gene primers. Sequencing used immunoSEQ multiplex PCR; TCRdb keeps in-frame clones, though not all of them. D and trimming were read from the DNA, whereas the V and J calls and clone size are those reported in that table. Of tens of thousands of clones listed, around 75% are singletons.

The sequence was obtained from a woman aged 80 or older with active or convalescent COVID-19. The chain combines TRBV5-1 with TRBJ1-6; D is ambiguous. Source material: peripheral blood. The CDR3 DNA sequence: TGCGCCAGCAGCTTGTCGGAGGGATATTCACCCCTCCACTTT. Residues: CASSLSEGYSPLHF.